This is a list of T cell receptor beta chains from one sample in a study of cytomegalovirus exposure and HLA in healthy donors. Measured with immunoSEQ multiplex PCR; TCRdb has only the in-frame clones, and not every one. The sample lists 150,000 to 200,000 clones; under 85% were seen once. The specimen was PBMCs. The source of these receptors is a woman in her 30s in good health and CMV-seronegative. Both conserved end residues are part of each CDR3. The D gene is left open where the match is weak. Part of the rows lack a size; the others show once, few, many or a class for expanded clones.

TRBJ1-5,.,TRBV7-2,.,15,CASSQMGGSNQPQHF,TGTGCCAGCAGCCAAATGGGGGGGAGCAATCAGCCCCAGCATTTT
TRBJ1-1,.,TRBV19,.,13,CASSAGRLTEAFF,TGTGCCAGTAGTGCAGGGAGGTTGACTGAAGCTTTCTTT
TRBJ2-7,TRBD2,TRBV7-8,.,14,CASSPGTSQREQYF,TGTGCCAGCAGCCCCGGGACTAGTCAACGAGAGCAGTACTTC
TRBJ1-2,.,TRBV27,.,16,CASSLAPGYSTYGYTF,TGTGCCAGCAGTTTAGCACCCGGGTACTCCACCTATGGCTACACCTTC
TRBJ2-7,TRBD1,TRBV7-6,.,14,CASSLERGPYEQYF,TGTGCCAGCAGCTTAGAGAGGGGGCCCTACGAGCAGTACTTC
TRBJ2-7,TRBD1,TRBV2,.,15,CASSVAGTGYYEQYF,TGTGCCAGCAGTGTCGCCGGGACAGGGTACTACGAGCAGTACTTC
TRBJ2-7,.,TRBV11-2,.,15,CASSFSGTLAYEQYF,TGTGCCAGCAGCTTCTCCGGGACACTGGCCTACGAGCAGTACTTC
TRBJ1-2,TRBD1,TRBV7-9,.,15,CASSLETGQGYGYTF,TGTGCCAGCAGCTTAGAGACGGGACAGGGCTATGGCTACACCTTC
TRBJ1-2,.,TRBV19,.,12,CASSGTILGYTF,TGTGCCAGTTCGGGAACTATTTTAGGCTACACCTTC
TRBJ2-7,TRBD1,TRBV29-1,.,17,CSVEVIGRGQGAWEQYF,TGCAGCGTTGAAGTAATAGGAAGGGGACAGGGGGCATGGGAGCAGTACTTC
TRBJ2-3,.,TRBV27,once,12,CASSLGGDTQYF,TGTGCCAGCAGTTTGGGGGGAGATACGCAGTATTTT
TRBJ2-3,.,TRBV15,.,16,CATYGGGLSSGDTQYF,TGTGCCACCTACGGGGGAGGATTATCCTCGGGAGATACGCAGTATTTT
TRBJ2-1,.,TRBV7-9,few,14,CASSLVQGYNEQFF,TGTGCCAGCAGCTTAGTACAGGGCTACAATGAGCAGTTCTTC
TRBJ2-7,.,TRBV5-6,.,13,CASSPSSAYEQYF,TGTGCCAGCAGCCCGTCGAGTGCCTACGAGCAGTACTTC
TRBJ2-7,TRBD1,TRBV5-1,.,15,CASSLGQVRSYEQYF,TGCGCCAGCAGCTTAGGACAGGTTCGCTCCTACGAGCAGTACTTC
TRBJ1-3,.,TRBV7-9,.,13,CASSGSSGNTIYF,TGTGCCAGCAGCGGTAGCTCTGGAAACACCATATATTTT
TRBJ1-6,TRBD1,TRBV5-6,.,15,CASSFDDRVKSPLHF,TGTGCCAGCAGCTTTGATGACAGGGTGAAATCACCCCTCCACTTT
TRBJ1-4,.,TRBV5-5,.,16,CASSTSDRPTNEKLFF,TGTGCCAGCAGCACCTCCGACAGGCCAACTAATGAAAAACTGTTTTTT
TRBJ1-1,.,TRBV6-5,few,15,CASSYFGLGGTEAFF,TGTGCCAGCAGTTACTTCGGCCTGGGGGGAACTGAAGCTTTCTTT
TRBJ2-1,.,TRBV6-6,once,16,CASSFGGADSYNEQFF,TGTGCCAGCAGCTTCGGAGGGGCTGACTCCTACAATGAGCAGTTCTTC
TRBJ2-5,.,TRBV4-1,.,17,CASSQEGEGADGETQYF,TGCGCCAGCAGCCAAGAAGGCGAGGGAGCAGATGGAGAGACCCAGTACTTC
TRBJ1-4,.,TRBV19,few,13,CASSEGATEKLFF,TGTGCCAGTAGCGAAGGGGCGACTGAAAAACTGTTTTTT
TRBJ1-1,TRBD1,TRBV28,.,16,CASRQGTELRNTEAFF,TGTGCCAGCAGGCAGGGGACAGAACTAAGGAACACTGAAGCTTTCTTT
TRBJ2-1,.,TRBV7-3,.,15,CASSLEGGSYNEQFF,TGTGCCAGCAGCTTAGAGGGCGGCTCCTACAATGAGCAGTTCTTC
TRBJ1-4,TRBD1,TRBV15,.,18,CATSRDRGTGGTNEKLFF,TGTGCCACCAGCAGAGATCGCGGGACAGGGGGGACTAATGAAAAACTGTTTTTT
TRBJ1-2,.,TRBV4-3,.,13,CASSRQGGYGYTF,TGCGCCAGCAGCCGTCAGGGTGGCTATGGCTACACCTTC
TRBJ2-1,.,TRBV29-1,.,13,CSVSRGLNNEQFF,TGCAGCGTTAGCCGTGGACTTAACAATGAGCAGTTCTTC
TRBJ1-4,TRBD1,TRBV5-6,.,17,CASSLGGQGRAFEKLFF,TGTGCCAGCAGCTTGGGTGGACAGGGTCGGGCTTTTGAAAAACTGTTTTTT
TRBJ2-5,.,TRBV30,once,11,CAWSSGEPQYF,TGTGCCTGGAGTTCCGGGGAACCCCAGTACTTC
TRBJ1-3,.,TRBV9,.,12,CASAGGGNTIYF,TGTGCCAGCGCGGGGGGAGGAAACACCATATATTTT
TRBJ2-4,.,TRBV23-1,few,17,CASSQSVRHLAKNIQYF,TGCGCCAGCAGTCAATCGGTCCGACACCTAGCCAAAAACATTCAGTACTTC
TRBJ2-2,TRBD1,TRBV6-1,.,14,CATQPGQSTGELFF,TGTGCCACCCAGCCGGGACAGAGCACCGGGGAGCTGTTTTTT
TRBJ1-1,.,TRBV5-1,few,16,CASSQARAAQDDRSFF,TGCGCCAGCAGCCAAGCGAGGGCAGCGCAGGATGATCGGTCTTTCTTT
TRBJ1-5,.,TRBV25-1,.,15,CASSEGGLSNQPQHF,TGTGCCAGCAGTGAGGGGGGGCTCAGCAATCAGCCCCAGCATTTT
TRBJ1-6,TRBD1,TRBV19,.,14,CASSPTGRDSPLHF,TGTGCCAGTAGCCCGACAGGGAGAGATTCACCCCTCCACTTT
TRBJ2-7,TRBD1,TRBV28,.,19,CASSFITGGYPSGYYEQYF,TGTGCCAGCAGTTTCATCACAGGGGGCTACCCCTCGGGGTACTACGAGCAGTACTTC
TRBJ1-3,TRBD1,TRBV5-6,once,15,CASSLWDRAGNTIYF,TGTGCCAGCAGCTTGTGGGACAGGGCAGGAAACACCATATATTTT
TRBJ1-2,.,TRBV5-1,few,17,CASSFWTDVGSNYGYTF,TGCGCCAGCAGCTTCTGGACAGACGTGGGCTCTAACTATGGCTACACCTTC
TRBJ2-7,TRBD2,TRBV27,.,13,CASSPGLATGQYF,TGTGCCAGCTCCCCGGGACTAGCGACAGGGCAGTACTTC
TRBJ2-7,TRBD1,TRBV29-1,.,14,CSVEGGQGGYEQYF,TGCAGCGTTGAAGGAGGACAGGGAGGTTACGAGCAGTACTTC
TRBJ1-1,.,TRBV27,.,11,CASRGGSEAFF,TGTGCCAGCAGGGGGGGTTCTGAAGCTTTCTTT
TRBJ1-5,TRBD1,TRBV18,.,16,CASSLSTGNSNQPQHF,TGTGCCAGCTCACTCTCGACAGGGAATAGCAATCAGCCCCAGCATTTT
TRBJ1-2,TRBD1,TRBV27,once,14,CASSLRTGWGGYTF,TGTGCCAGCAGTTTAAGGACAGGGTGGGGTGGCTACACCTTC
TRBJ2-7,.,TRBV7-9,.,16,CASSQGLGSGTYEQYF,TGTGCCAGCAGCCAGGGCTTAGGGTCAGGAACCTACGAGCAGTACTTC
TRBJ1-1,TRBD1,TRBV4-3,once,16,CASSLWTGGRNTEAFF,TGCGCCAGCAGCCTATGGACAGGGGGGCGGAACACTGAAGCTTTCTTT
TRBJ2-1,TRBD2,TRBV9,.,16,CASSPTPGGVTNEQFF,TGTGCCAGCAGCCCTACCCCGGGGGGGGTCACTAATGAGCAGTTCTTC
TRBJ2-3,TRBD2,TRBV7-8,.,15,CASGSLAGTTDTQYF,TGTGCCAGCGGCTCCCTAGCGGGAACCACAGATACGCAGTATTTT
TRBJ2-7,TRBD1,TRBV4-3,.,16,CASSRGLGGRNYEQYF,TGCGCCAGCAGCCGCGGGCTAGGGGGCCGTAACTACGAGCAGTACTTC
TRBJ2-1,.,TRBV9,.,15,CASSPFRTSYNEQFF,TGTGCCAGCAGCCCCTTCCGGACTTCCTACAATGAGCAGTTCTTC
TRBJ1-2,TRBD1,TRBV6-6,.,14,CASSFGQDGYGYTF,TGTGCCAGCAGCTTCGGACAGGATGGGTATGGCTACACCTTC